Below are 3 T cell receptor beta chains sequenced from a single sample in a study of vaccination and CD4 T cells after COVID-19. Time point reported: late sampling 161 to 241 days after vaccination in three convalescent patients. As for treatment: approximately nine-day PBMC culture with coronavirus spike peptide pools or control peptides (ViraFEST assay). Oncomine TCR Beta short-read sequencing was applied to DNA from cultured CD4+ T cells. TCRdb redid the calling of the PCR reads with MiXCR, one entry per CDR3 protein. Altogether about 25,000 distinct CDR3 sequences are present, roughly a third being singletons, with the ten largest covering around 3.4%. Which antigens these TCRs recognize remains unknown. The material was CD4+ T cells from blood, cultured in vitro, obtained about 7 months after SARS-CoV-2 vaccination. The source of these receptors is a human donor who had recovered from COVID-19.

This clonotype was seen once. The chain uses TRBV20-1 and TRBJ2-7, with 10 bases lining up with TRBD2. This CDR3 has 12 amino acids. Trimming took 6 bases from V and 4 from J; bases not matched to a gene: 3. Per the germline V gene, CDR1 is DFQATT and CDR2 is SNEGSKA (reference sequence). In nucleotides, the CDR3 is TGCAGTGCGGCTAGCGGGAGTTACGAGCAGTACTTC. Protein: CSAASGSYEQYF.

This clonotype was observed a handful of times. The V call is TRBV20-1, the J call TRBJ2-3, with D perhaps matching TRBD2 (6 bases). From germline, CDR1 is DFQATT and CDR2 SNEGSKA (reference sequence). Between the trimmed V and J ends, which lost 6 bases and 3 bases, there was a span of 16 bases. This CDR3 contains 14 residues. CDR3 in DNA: TGCAGTGCACGGAGGGCGACTTATACAGATACGCAGTATTTT. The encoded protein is CSARRATYTDTQYF.

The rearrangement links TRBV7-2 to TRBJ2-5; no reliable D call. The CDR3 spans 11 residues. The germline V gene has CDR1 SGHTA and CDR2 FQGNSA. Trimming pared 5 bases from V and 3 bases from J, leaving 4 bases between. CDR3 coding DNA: TGTGCCAGCAGCGTAAAAGAGACCCAGTACTTC. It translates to CASSVKETQYF.